Presented here are 5 T cell receptor beta chains from one specimen sequenced in a study of blood T cell repertoires in COVID-19. TCRdb's copy holds only in-frame clones and misses some; the assay was immunoSEQ multiplex PCR. The table includes 150,000 to 200,000 clones, 76% detected once. Material for sequencing was PBMCs or T cells enriched from blood (not recorded which). These receptor sequences come from a woman aged 50 to 60 with acute COVID-19.

V and J are TRBV7-9 and TRBJ2-7; a possible D gene is TRBD1 (6 bases). V was cut by 3 bases and J by 4 bases, with 10 bases left in between. CDR1 is SEHNR, CDR2 FQNEAQ, per germline (reference sequence). The CDR3 is 13 residues long. The CDR3 reads CASSLTRGYEQYV. The CDR3, as DNA: TGTGCCAGCAGCTTGACCAGGGGATACGAGCAGTACGTC.

The genes are TRBV6-2 or TRBV6-3 and TRBJ1-1, with TRBD1 identical over 8 bases. The CDR3 covers 17 residues. The germline CDR1 and CDR2 sequences are MNHEY and SVGEGT. J lost 0 bases, V lost 5 bases, and 11 bases had no gene match. The CDR3 DNA reads as TGTGCCAGCAGTGCAACAGGGGGGACAGAGGTGAACACTGAAGCTTTCTTT. This sequence encodes CASSATGGTEVNTEAFF.

The gene calls are TRBV28 and TRBJ1-5; 7 positions match TRBD1. The ends lost 4 bases at V and 5 bases at J; junction bases unmatched: 8. The CDR3 length is 15 residues. From germline, CDR1 is MDHEN and CDR2 SYDVKM. For the CDR3, the DNA is TGTGCCAGCAGTTCAACGACAGGGCCTTATCAGCCCCAGCATTTT. It yields the protein CASSSTTGPYQPQHF. Supplemented by reference TRBV28 and TRBJ1-5, the full variable domain reads DVKVTQSSRYLVKRTGEKVFLECVQDMDHENMFWYRQDPGLGLRLIYFSYDVKMKEKGDIPEGYSVSREKKERFSLILESASTNQTSMYLCASSSTTGPYQPQHFGDGTRLSIL.

With respect to this clone: Distinct nucleotide sequences in the sample also encode this CDR3. The CDR3 spells CASSHGQGGETQYF. The CDR3 coding sequence is TGTGCCAGCAGCCACGGACAGGGGGGAGAGACCCAGTACTTC. The chain carries TRBV14 and TRBJ2-5, with 10 bases fitting TRBD1. Germline loops: CDR1 SGHDN, CDR2 FVKESK. This CDR3 spans 14 amino acids. V trimming: 3 bases; J trimming: 4 bases; junction bases outside the gene matches: 2.

This clone came up a few times. The chain combines TRBV14 with TRBJ1-6; 9 nucleotides agree with TRBD1. Trimming at V came to 4 bases and at J to 10 bases, leaving 5 bases not matched to a gene. The CDR3 totals 14 residues. Germline V gene sequence: CDR1 SGHDN, CDR2 FVKESK. Written as DNA, the CDR3 is TGTGCCAGCAGCCCGGGACAGGGAGGGTCACCCCTCCACTTT. Residues: CASSPGQGGSPLHF.